These 27 T cell receptor beta chains originate from one sample sequenced in a study of B cell selection in AIRE deficiency. Sequenced by immunoSEQ multiplex PCR; TCRdb stores in-frame clones only, minus some. The data hold tens of thousands of clones, with about 96% observed a single time. Conventional CD4 T cells were sorted as CD4+CD127+ cells. Sequencing was performed on CD4+CD127+ conventional T cells sorted from PBMCs. The receptors here all came from a human donor in good health.

This rearrangement joins TRBV11-2 to TRBJ2-6; 7 nucleotides align to TRBD1. The CDR3 length is 18 residues. The germline gives CDR1 SGHAT, CDR2 FQNNGV. V was pared by 1 base and J by 1 base, with 7 bases of the junction left unmatched. The CDR3, as DNA: TGTGCCAGCAGCTTAGGACAGGGCAGTTTTTCTGGGGCCAACGTCCTGACTTTC. Its translation is CASSLGQGSFSGANVLTF. The complete variable domain, with remaining parts taken from reference TRBV11-2 and TRBJ2-6, reads EAGVAQSPRYKIIEKRQSVAFWCNPISGHATLYWYQQILGQGPKLLIQFQNNGVVDDSQLPKDRFSAERLKGVDSTLKIQPAKLEDSAVYLCASSLGQGSFSGANVLTFGAGSRLTVL.

The V gene is TRBV6-6, the J gene TRBJ1-3; D remains unclear. This CDR3 has 15 residues. Deletions cut 0 bases from V and 2 bases from J, with 8 bases between. CDR1 and CDR2 (germline): MNHNY, SVGAGI (reference sequence). This CDR3 is CASSYSGKAGNTIYF. CDR3 coding DNA: TGTGCCAGCAGTTACTCAGGGAAAGCTGGAAACACCATATATTTT.

Only one count was recorded for this clone. The chain has TRBV9 and TRBJ1-5, with D unclear. The germline CDR1 and CDR2 sequences are SGDLS and YYNGEE. The CDR3 has 15 residues. V gave up 0 bases and J gave up 3 bases, with 10 bases separating them. This CDR3 is CASSVASGPNQPQHF. CDR3 nucleotides: TGTGCCAGCAGCGTAGCGTCTGGGCCCAATCAGCCCCAGCATTTT.

The chain recombines TRBV19 with TRBJ2-2; D may be TRBD2 (6 bases). The germline V and J ends were trimmed by 4 bases and 1 base, with 7 bases remaining between them. The CDR3 covers 14 residues. Germline V gene sequence: CDR1 LNHDA, CDR2 SQIVND (reference sequence). In DNA form, the CDR3 reads TGTGCCAGTAGTAGCGGGGAGAACACCGGGGAGCTGTTTTTT. Translation: CASSSGENTGELFF.

This rearrangement joins TRBV6-1 to TRBJ1-2, with D possibly matching TRBD1 (5 bases). The CDR3 contains 14 residues. Germline-derived CDR1 and CDR2 are MNHNS and SASEGT. V was trimmed by 2 bases and J by 1 base, leaving 8 bases between them. The CDR3 DNA reads TGTGCCAGCAGTGAAAACAGGCTTAACTATGGCTACACCTTC. Encoded protein: CASSENRLNYGYTF.

The chain recombines TRBV18 with TRBJ1-5; D not resolved. V lost 3 bases and J 5 bases, leaving 5 bases between the germline ends. Germline V lookup: CDR1 KGHSH, CDR2 LQKENI. CDR3 length equals 12 residues. The CDR3 reads CASSPGDQPQHF. DNA of the CDR3: TGTGCCAGCTCACCCGGGGATCAGCCCCAGCATTTT.

This chain joins TRBV6-5 and TRBJ1-1; D remains ambiguous. The CDR3 runs 13 residues. CDR1 is MNHEY, CDR2 SVGAGI, per germline. V was trimmed by 7 bases and J by 1 base, leaving 10 bases between them. The CDR3 DNA reads TGTGCCAGCAAAAGGGCGAAGAACACTGAAGCTTTCTTT. Translated, it gives CASKRAKNTEAFF.

This clone was picked up one time. The chain combines TRBV14 with TRBJ1-1; possible D gene TRBD1, 5 bases. There are 17 residues in the CDR3. The germline V gene encodes CDR1 SGHDN and CDR2 FVKESK. Trimming left V 1 base short and J 1 base short, with 16 bases between. CDR3 in DNA: TGTGCCAGCAGCCAAGGAGTCCCAGGGATGGGGAACACTGAAGCTTTCTTT. This encodes CASSQGVPGMGNTEAFF.

This CDR3 is CASSLIRGPGNTIYF. In DNA form, the CDR3 reads TGTGCCAGCAGTTTAATCAGGGGGCCTGGAAACACCATATATTTT. The chain recombines TRBV28 with TRBJ1-3; 8 positions match TRBD1. Germline trimming cut 2 bases from V and 2 bases from J; bases unmatched to any gene: 2. CDR3 length: 15 amino acids. Germline CDR1 MDHEN, CDR2 SYDVKM.

The chain recombines TRBV29-1 with TRBJ2-7; 10 positions agree with TRBD1. Germline V gives CDR1 SQVTM, CDR2 ANQGSEA. V dropped 4 bases and J dropped 5; count of bases not matched to a gene: 11. The CDR3 has 15 amino acids. In DNA form, the CDR3 reads TGCAGCGTTGGGGTGCAGAGACAGGGGGCCGACGAGCAGTACTTC. As protein: CSVGVQRQGADEQYF.

This clone was observed a single time. The chain has TRBV18 and TRBJ2-3; TRBD1 might be the D (5 bases). V lost 2 bases and J lost 4, with 10 bases in between. In germline, CDR1 is KGHSH, CDR2 LQKENI. The CDR3 covers 14 residues. CDR3 in amino acids: CASSPGRDADTQYF. As DNA, the CDR3 is TGTGCCAGCTCACCAGGCAGGGATGCAGATACGCAGTATTTT.

The rearrangement uses TRBV4-3 and TRBJ2-1, with 7 bases lining up with TRBD2. Germline trimming cut 3 bases from V and 5 bases from J; bases unmatched to any gene: 7. Germline V CDR1 and CDR2: LGHNA, YSLEER. This CDR3 is built from 15 residues. CDR3 nucleotide sequence: TGCGCCAGCAGCCACATAGCGGGCGGGGACAATGAGCAGTTCTTC. This gives the protein CASSHIAGGDNEQFF.

Here the CDR3 DNA reads TGTGCCAGCAGCCAAACGAGACAGAAAGCTAACTATGGCTACACCTTC. It translates to CASSQTRQKANYGYTF. The chain employs TRBV21-1 and TRBJ1-2; TRBD1 is the table's D call and was not checked against the DNA. TRBV21-1 is marked as a pseudogene. The CDR3 covers 16 residues.

This clone was counted once. The V and J genes are TRBV11-2 and TRBJ2-1, with 7 bases fitting TRBD2. The V and J ends lost 5 bases and 8 bases, in that order; junction bases with no gene match: 9. Germline loops: CDR1 SGHAT, CDR2 FQNNGV. CDR3 size: 14 residues. CDR3: CASSPGTTTYEQFF. CDR3 coding DNA: TGTGCCAGCAGCCCCGGGACTACCACTTATGAGCAGTTCTTC.

The V and J genes are TRBV9 and TRBJ1-5; D is unclear. Trimming shortened V by 0 bases and J by 4 bases, and 8 bases separated the two germline ends. The CDR3 is 14 amino acids. Germline lookup yields CDR1 SGDLS and CDR2 YYNGEE. The CDR3 loop reads CASSVDGQNQPQHF. CDR3 coding DNA: TGTGCCAGCAGCGTAGATGGGCAGAATCAGCCCCAGCATTTT.

The V gene is TRBV5-6, the J gene TRBJ1-6; D not resolved. V lost 0 bases, J lost 8 bases, and 18 bases lay in between. The CDR3 is 17 amino acids. CDR1 is SGHDT and CDR2 is YYEEEE in the germline V gene. CDR3 DNA: TGTGCCAGCAGCTTGGGTCGGAACGTCCCCCCCGATTCACCCCTCCACTTT. This codes for CASSLGRNVPPDSPLHF.

The gene calls are TRBV28 and TRBJ2-7; TRBD2 matches 9 bases. The junction had 4 bases not matched to a gene; V was cut back by 11 bases and J by 2 bases. The CDR3 is 12 amino acids. The germline gives CDR1 MDHEN, CDR2 SYDVKM. CDR3 residues: CASSGVTYEQYF. The CDR3 DNA reads TGTGCCTCTAGCGGGGTTACCTACGAGCAGTACTTC.

J is TRBJ1-6 and V is TRBV6-5; D gene ambiguous. The germline CDR1 and CDR2 sequences are MNHEY and SVGAGI. V was clipped by 2 bases and J by 7 bases, with 12 bases between them. The CDR3 spans 15 residues. The CDR3 loop reads CASSYHRSGNSPLHF. For the CDR3, the DNA is TGTGCCAGCAGTTACCACCGGAGCGGGAATTCACCCCTCCACTTT.

The chain couples TRBV5-1 to TRBJ2-5; 7 bases are shared with TRBD2. CDR3 size: 14 residues. Germline V gene data show CDR1 as SGHRS and CDR2 as YFSETQ. V trimming: 0 bases; J trimming: 5 bases; junction bases outside the gene matches: 4. CDR3 bases: TGCGCCAGCAGCTTGGGACTAGCCGTGGAGACCCAGTACTTC. It is translated as CASSLGLAVETQYF.

CDR3 bases: TGTGCCAGCAGCTTAGAACAGGGGGCAAATTCACCCCTCCACTTT. Its translation: CASSLEQGANSPLHF. The chain joins TRBV7-6 to TRBJ1-6, with TRBD1 identical over 9 bases. Unmatched junction bases numbered 2, after V lost 1 base and J lost 7 bases. The CDR3 consists of 15 residues. Germline CDR1 is SGHVS and CDR2 is FNYEAQ.

The chain employs TRBV29-1 and TRBJ1-2; TRBD1 matches 8 bases. The V gene's germline CDR1 is SQVTM and CDR2 ANQGSEA. The CDR3 is 13 amino acids. V was clipped by 6 bases and J by 2 bases; unmatched bases: 5. Written as DNA, the CDR3 is TGCAGCGTGGAAAGGACAGGGAACTATGGCTACACCTTC. Its protein product is CSVERTGNYGYTF.

The CDR3 nucleotides read TGTGCCAGCAGTGCCACAGGTTCAGATACGCAGTATTTT. It is translated as CASSATGSDTQYF. This rearrangement joins TRBV6-1 to TRBJ2-3; a weak D match, TRBD1 (5 bases). The CDR3 contains 13 residues. Germline loops: CDR1 MNHNS, CDR2 SASEGT. V lost 4 bases and J 4 bases, leaving 9 bases between the germline ends.

The chain couples TRBV10-1 to TRBJ1-1; D unclear. This CDR3 has 14 amino acids. Trimming took off 5 bases at V and 1 base at J, with 11 bases between the two ends. CDR1 and CDR2 (germline): WNHNN, SYGVQD (reference sequence). This CDR3 reads CASSPTLGNTEAFF. The DNA for the CDR3 is TGCGCCAGCAGTCCGACCTTGGGGAACACTGAAGCTTTCTTT.

The V call is TRBV18, the J call TRBJ2-5, with D perhaps TRBD2 (6 bases). The CDR3 is 12 residues long. Germline lookup yields CDR1 KGHSH and CDR2 LQKENI. Trimming removed 3 bases from V and 4 bases from J, with 6 bases in between. The CDR3 DNA reads as TGTGCCAGCTCACCGGGGGGAGAGACCCAGTACTTC. Translated: CASSPGGETQYF.

V and J are TRBV5-1 and TRBJ2-5; D assignment may be TRBD1 or TRBD2 (6 bases each). CDR3 length: 16 residues. Germline V gene lookup returns CDR1 SGHRS and CDR2 YFSETQ. The ends were cut back, 3 bases at V and 5 bases at J, with 20 bases in the middle. The CDR3 region is CASSSGDSGRRETQYF. The CDR3 DNA reads TGCGCCAGCAGCTCAGGGGACTCCGGCCGTAGGGAGACCCAGTACTTC.

This chain joins TRBV5-1 and TRBJ2-5; 13 bases map to TRBD2. CDR1 and CDR2 (germline): SGHRS, YFSETQ. This CDR3 region has 15 residues. J was trimmed by 2 bases and V by 4 bases; bases with no gene match: 2. CDR3 sequence: CASSRLAGGQETQYF. CDR3 bases: TGCGCCAGCAGCCGACTAGCGGGGGGTCAAGAGACCCAGTACTTC.

This chain joins TRBV7-2 and TRBJ2-7, with 8 bases fitting TRBD2. The CDR3 spans 14 residues. Trimming removed 5 bases from V and 4 bases from J; junction bases left unmatched: 7. Germline V gives CDR1 SGHTA, CDR2 FQGNSA. For the CDR3, the DNA is TGTGCCAGCAGCCCACCGGGACTAGAGTACGAGCAGTACTTC. Translation: CASSPPGLEYEQYF.